The 19 T cell receptor beta chains reported below all come from one sample, sequenced in a study of blood T cell repertoires in COVID-19. Produced via immunoSEQ multiplex PCR; TCRdb's table is partial and in-frame only. The sample contains under 400,000 clones, 85% to 90% of which appear only once. The sequenced sample was PBMCs or T cells enriched from blood (not recorded which). The receptors were gathered from a woman aged 25 to 39 who had been exposed to COVID-19.

This chain joins TRBV11-2 and TRBJ1-1; D unclear. The V end was cut by 2 bases, the J end by 4 bases, with 8 bases between. Germline lookup yields CDR1 SGHAT and CDR2 FQNNGV. This CDR3 has 13 amino acids. The DNA of the CDR3 is TGTGCCAGCAGCTTACCTACCGTCACTGAAGCTTTCTTT. Amino acid sequence: CASSLPTVTEAFF.

The gene calls are TRBV6-4 and TRBJ2-1; D possibly corresponds to TRBD2 (5 bases). Per the germline V gene, CDR1 is MRHNA and CDR2 is SNTAGT. The CDR3 sequence is 14 residues long. The V end was cut by 3 bases, the J end by 4 bases, with 10 bases between. DNA for the CDR3: TGTGCCAGCAGTGAAACGGGATCATACAATGAGCAGTTCTTC. Translation gives CASSETGSYNEQFF.

The table lists this clone with a count of one. J is TRBJ2-4 and V is TRBV7-9; 9 positions match TRBD2. This CDR3 has 14 amino acids. CDR1 and CDR2 (germline): SEHNR, FQNEAQ (reference sequence). The V and J ends lost 5 bases and 6 bases, in that order; junction bases with no gene match: 5. The CDR3 coding sequence is TGTGCCAGCAGCCCAAGGCGGGAGGGAAACATTCAGTACTTC. Protein: CASSPRREGNIQYF.

The chain couples TRBV5-1 to TRBJ1-6; D possibly corresponds to TRBD1 (5 bases). The CDR3 contains 15 residues. Trimming stripped 2 bases from V and 10 bases from J, with 16 bases between. Germline assignment: CDR1 SGHRS and CDR2 YFSETQ. The CDR3 sequence is CASSFNAAGGSPLHF. CDR3 nucleotide sequence: TGCGCCAGCAGCTTTAATGCCGCGGGGGGGTCACCCCTCCACTTT.

The chain is built from TRBV19 and TRBJ2-5, with D possibly TRBD1 on 6 matching bases. Germline V gene sequence: CDR1 LNHDA, CDR2 SQIVND (reference sequence). V was cut by 0 bases and J by 1 base, with 12 bases left in between. The CDR3 has 16 residues. CDR3 protein: CASSIDLGAGQETQYF. The CDR3 DNA reads as TGTGCCAGTAGTATAGATCTGGGGGCGGGCCAAGAGACCCAGTACTTC. Together with reference TRBV19 and TRBJ2-5, the CDR3 gives the full variable domain: DGGITQSPKYLFRKEGQNVTLSCEQNLNHDAMYWYRQDPGQGLRLIYYSQIVNDFQKGDIAEGYSVSREKKESFPLTVTSAQKNPTAFYLCASSIDLGAGQETQYFGPGTRLLVL.

The chain is built from TRBV30 and TRBJ2-1, with 10 bases matching TRBD2. Germline CDR1 is GTSNPN and CDR2 is SVGIG (reference sequence). This CDR3 spans 15 amino acids. Trimming at V came to 4 bases and at J to 7 bases, leaving 10 bases not matched to a gene. In DNA form, the CDR3 reads TGTGCCTGGACCCCCGGACTAGCGGCGAGTAATGAGCAGTTCTTC. It encodes CAWTPGLAASNEQFF.

The chain is built from TRBV6-6 and TRBJ2-3; the match to TRBD2 covers 7 bases. From germline, CDR1 is MNHNY and CDR2 SVGAGI (reference sequence). The trim removed 5 bases at V and 6 bases at J, leaving 17 bases unmatched. This CDR3 has 17 amino acids. CDR3 sequence reads: CASSQLSRGSTKDTQYF. CDR3 DNA: TGTGCCAGCAGTCAACTCTCTCGCGGGAGTACAAAGGATACGCAGTATTTT.

This rearrangement joins TRBV6-5 to TRBJ1-1; possible D gene TRBD1, 6 bases. The CDR3 is 15 amino acids. The V and J ends lost 2 bases and 0 bases respectively, with 10 bases between them. Germline loops: CDR1 MNHEY, CDR2 SVGAGI. DNA for the CDR3: TGTGCCAGCAGTTACACTAGGACAGTGAACACTGAAGCTTTCTTT. Translated, it gives CASSYTRTVNTEAFF.

This chain connects TRBV7-9 to TRBJ2-3; 8 bases line up with TRBD2. Germline V gene data show CDR1 as SEHNR and CDR2 as FQNEAQ (reference sequence). The V segment lost 5 bases and the J segment 8 bases; nucleotides outside the gene matches: 21. This CDR3 has 18 amino acids. CDR3 DNA: TGTGCCAGCAGCCCCCGGGGGGGGACCGCCGCCGACACTTTTACGCAGTATTTT. Translated: CASSPRGGTAADTFTQYF.

The sample holds a few counts of this clone. This chain connects TRBV5-1 to TRBJ2-7; a weak D match, TRBD2 (5 bases). The V end lost 3 bases, the J end lost 4 bases, and 14 bases lay between the germline ends. This CDR3 region has 14 residues. Germline V gene lookup returns CDR1 SGHRS and CDR2 YFSETQ. CDR3 sequence reads: CASSSLVPGYEQYF. CDR3 nucleotide sequence: TGCGCCAGCAGCTCGCTAGTTCCGGGGTACGAGCAGTACTTC. Drawing the rest from reference TRBV5-1 and TRBJ2-7, the complete variable domain is KAGVTQTPRYLIKTRGQQVTLSCSPISGHRSVSWYQQTPGQGLQFLFEYFSETQRNKGNFPGRFSGRQFSNSRSEMNVSTLELGDSALYLCASSSLVPGYEQYFGPGTRLTVT.

The CDR3 DNA sequence: TGTGCCAGCAATCTCGGAGGGTCGTACGAGCAGTACTTC. Encoded protein: CASNLGGSYEQYF. This rearrangement joins TRBV12-3 or TRBV12-4 to TRBJ2-7; TRBD2 might be the D (6 bases). V was shortened by 7 bases and J by 4 bases, with 14 bases between the two germline ends. This CDR3 is built from 13 residues.

The chain recombines TRBV7-3 with TRBJ2-3, with 10 bases matching TRBD1. Germline V lookup: CDR1 SGHTA, CDR2 FQGTGA. J was trimmed by 4 bases and V by 5 bases; bases with no gene match: 6. This CDR3 spans 15 amino acids. CDR3 region: CASSPTGGGPDTQYF. The CDR3 DNA reads TGTGCCAGCAGCCCGACAGGGGGCGGTCCAGATACGCAGTATTTT.

The chain joins TRBV27 to TRBJ1-2; weak D call: TRBD1 (5 bases). Germline assignment: CDR1 MNHEY and CDR2 SMNVEV (reference sequence). This CDR3 is 15 amino acids long. The ends were cut back, 6 bases at V and 4 bases at J, with 18 bases in the middle. Written as DNA, the CDR3 is TGTGCCAGCAGCAAGTCGGACCGGGGGGGCTATGGCTACACCTTC. Its protein product is CASSKSDRGGYGYTF.

The chain couples TRBV3-1 (or the pseudogene TRBV3-2) to TRBJ2-7, with 11 positions matching TRBD2. V was clipped by 0 bases and J by 3 bases; unmatched bases: 7. Per germline, CDR1 LGHDT and CDR2 YNNKEL (reference sequence). CDR3 size: 17 residues. The CDR3 DNA follows: TGTGCCAGCAGCCAAGATCTGGAAGGACTAGCGGGCTACGAGCAGTACTTC. This translates into CASSQDLEGLAGYEQYF.

The V call is TRBV18, the J call TRBJ1-1; no reliable D call. CDR3 size: 12 residues. V lost 2 bases to trimming and J lost 7 bases, with 8 bases between them. The germline gives CDR1 KGHSH, CDR2 LQKENI. This CDR3 is CASSPSQFEAFF. CDR3 nucleotides: TGTGCCAGCTCACCATCACAGTTTGAAGCTTTCTTT.

The rearrangement links TRBV5-1 to TRBJ2-1; no clear D. The ends were cut back, 0 bases at V and 7 bases at J, with 8 bases in the middle. Germline-derived CDR1 and CDR2 are SGHRS and YFSETQ. The CDR3 runs to 13 residues. The CDR3 sequence: CASSLVFNNEQFF. The CDR3 DNA sequence: TGCGCCAGCAGCTTGGTGTTTAATAATGAGCAGTTCTTC. The whole variable domain, filled in from reference TRBV5-1 and TRBJ2-1, reads KAGVTQTPRYLIKTRGQQVTLSCSPISGHRSVSWYQQTPGQGLQFLFEYFSETQRNKGNFPGRFSGRQFSNSRSEMNVSTLELGDSALYLCASSLVFNNEQFFGPGTRLTVL.

The CDR3 loop is CASSFGQGVSPLHF. In DNA form, the CDR3 reads TGTGCCAGCAGCTTCGGACAGGGAGTCTCACCCCTCCACTTT. This rearrangement joins TRBV7-9 to TRBJ1-6; 8 nucleotides match TRBD1. The CDR3 contains 14 residues. The germline gives CDR1 SEHNR, CDR2 FQNEAQ (reference sequence). The J segment lost 10 bases and the V segment lost 3 bases, leaving 5 bases of the junction unmatched.

This chain connects TRBV7-9 to TRBJ1-2; D unresolved. With 7 bases removed from V and 0 bases from J, the gap between germline ends came to 15 bases. Germline lookup yields CDR1 SEHNR and CDR2 FQNEAQ (reference sequence). The CDR3 contains 15 residues. CDR3 coding DNA: TGTGCCAGCACCACGGTAGAGCTCGCTAACTATGGCTACACCTTC. It codes for CASTTVELANYGYTF. The full variable domain, its missing parts supplied by reference TRBV7-9 and TRBJ1-2, is DTGVSQNPRHKITKRGQNVTFRCDPISEHNRLYWYRQTLGQGPEFLTYFQNEAQLEKSRLLSDRFSAERPKGSFSTLEIQRTEQGDSAMYLCASTTVELANYGYTFGSGTRLTVV.

This chain joins TRBV2 and TRBJ2-5; TRBD2 aligns across 7 bases. Germline V gene lookup returns CDR1 SNHLY and CDR2 FYNNEI. V lost 4 bases to trimming and J lost 5 bases; unmatched junction nucleotides: 7. CDR3 length: 14 amino acids. The DNA of the CDR3 is TGTGCCAGCAGTGGGACTAGAGGAGGCGAGACCCAGTACTTC. It codes for CASSGTRGGETQYF.